This T cell receptor beta chain was sequenced for a study of OX40 agonist ivuxolimab in advanced cancers. For the study at large: Patients with hepatocellular carcinoma, melanoma, renal cell or head and neck cancer made up the dose-escalation patients. Whole-study results and caveats: Circulating CD4+ and CD8+ T cells showed clonal expansion by week 6 at 0.1 to 3.0 mg/kg.

Sampling of blood occurred at baseline, cycle 4 day 1, and cycle 7 day 1. Sequenced by immunoSEQ multiplex PCR; TCRdb stores in-frame clones only, minus some. The table records 30,000 to 40,000 clones, 89% of them present only once. In the case of this clone: Its antigen is currently unknown.

V shed 7 bases and J shed 3 bases, with 5 bases lying between them. The CDR3 has 10 residues. Looked up from germline, CDR1 is DFQATT and CDR2 is SNEGSKA (reference sequence). This clonotype originated in an adult with an advanced solid tumor such as melanoma, head and neck, liver or kidney cancer. The chain carries TRBV20-1 and TRBJ2-3, with unresolved D. The source material was CD4+ or CD8+ T cells sorted from blood, sampled in a trial of the OX40 agonist ivuxolimab. CDR3 region: CSVGTDTQYF. The CDR3 nucleotides read TGCAGTGTCGGAACAGATACGCAGTATTTT.